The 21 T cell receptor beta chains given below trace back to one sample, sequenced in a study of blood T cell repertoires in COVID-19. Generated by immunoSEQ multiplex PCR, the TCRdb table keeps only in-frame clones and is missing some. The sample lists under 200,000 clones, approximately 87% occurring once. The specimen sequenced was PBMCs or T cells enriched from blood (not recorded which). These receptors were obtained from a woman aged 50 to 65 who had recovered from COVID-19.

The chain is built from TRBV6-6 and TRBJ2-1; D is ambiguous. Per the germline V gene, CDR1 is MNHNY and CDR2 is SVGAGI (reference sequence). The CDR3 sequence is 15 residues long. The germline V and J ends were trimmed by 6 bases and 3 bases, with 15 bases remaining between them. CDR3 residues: CASSQIQSNYNEQFF. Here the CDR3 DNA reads TGTGCCAGCAGCCAGATTCAATCCAACTACAATGAGCAGTTCTTC.

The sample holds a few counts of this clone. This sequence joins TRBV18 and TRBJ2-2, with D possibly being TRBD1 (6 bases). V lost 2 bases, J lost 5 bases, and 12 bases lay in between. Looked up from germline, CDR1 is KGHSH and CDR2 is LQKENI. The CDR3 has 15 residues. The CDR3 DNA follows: TGTGCCAGCTCACCAACAGGGTCACCTACCGGGGAGCTGTTTTTT. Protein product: CASSPTGSPTGELFF.

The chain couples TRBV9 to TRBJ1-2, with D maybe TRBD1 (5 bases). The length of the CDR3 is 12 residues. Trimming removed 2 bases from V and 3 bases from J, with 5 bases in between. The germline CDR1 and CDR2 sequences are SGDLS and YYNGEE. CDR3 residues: CASSVRDYGYTF. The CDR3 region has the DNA TGTGCCAGCAGCGTCAGGGACTATGGCTACACCTTC.

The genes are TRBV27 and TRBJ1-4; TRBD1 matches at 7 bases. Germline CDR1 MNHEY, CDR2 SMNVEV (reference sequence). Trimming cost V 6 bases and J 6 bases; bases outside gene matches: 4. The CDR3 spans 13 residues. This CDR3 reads CASRRQGDEKLFF. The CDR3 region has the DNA TGTGCCAGCAGGCGTCAGGGGGATGAAAAACTGTTTTTT.

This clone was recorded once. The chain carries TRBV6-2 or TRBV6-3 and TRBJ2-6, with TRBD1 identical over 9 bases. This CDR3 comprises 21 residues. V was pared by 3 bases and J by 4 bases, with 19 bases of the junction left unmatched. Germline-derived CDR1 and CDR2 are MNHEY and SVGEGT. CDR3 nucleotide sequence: TGTGCCAGCAGTTATAGGGGGGCAGGGACAGGGATTCTTTTAGGGGCCAACGTCCTGACTTTC. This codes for CASSYRGAGTGILLGANVLTF.

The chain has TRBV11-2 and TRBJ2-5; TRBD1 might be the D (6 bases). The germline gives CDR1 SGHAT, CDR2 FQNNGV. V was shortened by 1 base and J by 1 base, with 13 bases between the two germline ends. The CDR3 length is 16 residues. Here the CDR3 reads CASSLGMGRGQETQYF. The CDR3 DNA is TGTGCCAGCAGCTTAGGGATGGGCAGGGGCCAAGAGACCCAGTACTTC.

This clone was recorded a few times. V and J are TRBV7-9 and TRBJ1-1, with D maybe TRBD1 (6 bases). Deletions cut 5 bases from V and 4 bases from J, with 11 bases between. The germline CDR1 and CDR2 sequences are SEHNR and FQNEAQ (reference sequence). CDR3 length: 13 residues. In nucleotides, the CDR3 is TGTGCCAGCAGCCTCCGAGGGGGCACTGAAGCTTTCTTT. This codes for CASSLRGGTEAFF.

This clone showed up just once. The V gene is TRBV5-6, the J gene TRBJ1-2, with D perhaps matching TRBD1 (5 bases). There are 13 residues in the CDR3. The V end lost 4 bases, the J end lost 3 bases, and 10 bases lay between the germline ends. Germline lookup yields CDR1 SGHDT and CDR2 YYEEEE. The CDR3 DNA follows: TGTGCCAGCAGCCGAGACAGATACTATGGCTACACCTTC. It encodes CASSRDRYYGYTF.

Here the CDR3 DNA reads TGTGCCAGCAGCTTCCGGGACTTAGGACCCTATGGCTACACCTTC. Translated: CASSFRDLGPYGYTF. V is TRBV9 and J is TRBJ1-2; D might be TRBD1 (5 bases). Germline V gene lookup returns CDR1 SGDLS and CDR2 YYNGEE. The CDR3 loop spans 15 amino acids. Trimming cost V 4 bases and J 4 bases, with 17 bases left between them.

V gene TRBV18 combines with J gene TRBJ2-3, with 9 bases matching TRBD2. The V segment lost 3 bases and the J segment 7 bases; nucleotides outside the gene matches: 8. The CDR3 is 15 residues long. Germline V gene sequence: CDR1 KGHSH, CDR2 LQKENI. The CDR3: CASSPIAGAHHTQYF. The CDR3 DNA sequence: TGTGCCAGCTCACCGATAGCGGGGGCCCATCATACGCAGTATTTT.

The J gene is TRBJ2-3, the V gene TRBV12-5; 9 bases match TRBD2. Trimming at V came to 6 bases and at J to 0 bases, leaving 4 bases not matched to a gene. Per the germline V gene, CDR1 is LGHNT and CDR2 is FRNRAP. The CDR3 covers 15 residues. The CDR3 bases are TGTGCTAGTGGCCCCGGGACTAGCAGCACAGATACGCAGTATTTT. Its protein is CASGPGTSSTDTQYF.

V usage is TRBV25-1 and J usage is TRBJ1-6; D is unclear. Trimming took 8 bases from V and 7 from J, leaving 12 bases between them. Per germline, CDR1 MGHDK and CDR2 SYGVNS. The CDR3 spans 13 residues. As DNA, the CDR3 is TGTGCCAGCCGTACCGCGGGCAATTCACCCCTCCACTTT. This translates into CASRTAGNSPLHF.

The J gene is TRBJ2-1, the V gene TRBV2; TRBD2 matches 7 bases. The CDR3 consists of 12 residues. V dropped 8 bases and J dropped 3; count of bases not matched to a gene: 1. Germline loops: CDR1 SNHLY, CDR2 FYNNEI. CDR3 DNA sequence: TGTGCCAGCGGGAGGGACTACAATGAGCAGTTCTTC. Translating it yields CASGRDYNEQFF.

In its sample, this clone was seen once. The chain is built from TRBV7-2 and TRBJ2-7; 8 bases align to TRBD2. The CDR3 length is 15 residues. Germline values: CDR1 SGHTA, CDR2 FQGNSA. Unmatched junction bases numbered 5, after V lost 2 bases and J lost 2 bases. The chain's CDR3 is CASSLRSSGPYEQYF. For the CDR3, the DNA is TGTGCCAGCAGCTTAAGGTCTAGCGGGCCCTACGAGCAGTACTTC.

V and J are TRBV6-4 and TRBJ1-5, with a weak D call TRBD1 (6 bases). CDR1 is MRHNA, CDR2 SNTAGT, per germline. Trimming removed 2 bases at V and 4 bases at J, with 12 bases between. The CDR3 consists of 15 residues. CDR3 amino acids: CASSDPTGPNQPQHF. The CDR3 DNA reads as TGTGCCAGCAGTGACCCCACAGGGCCGAATCAGCCCCAGCATTTT.

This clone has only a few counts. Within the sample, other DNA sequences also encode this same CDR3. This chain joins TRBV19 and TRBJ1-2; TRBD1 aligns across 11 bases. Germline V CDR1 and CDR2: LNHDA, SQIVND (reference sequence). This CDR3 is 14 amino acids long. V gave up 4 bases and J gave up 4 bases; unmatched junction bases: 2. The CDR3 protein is CASSTGQGVYGYTF. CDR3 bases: TGTGCCAGTAGTACGGGACAGGGGGTCTATGGCTACACCTTC.

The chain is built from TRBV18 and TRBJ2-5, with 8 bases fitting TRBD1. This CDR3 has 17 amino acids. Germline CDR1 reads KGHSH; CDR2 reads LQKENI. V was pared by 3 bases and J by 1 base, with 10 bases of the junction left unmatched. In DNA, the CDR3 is TGTGCCAGCTCACCGCCTCTCCGGACAGGGCTCCAAGAGACCCAGTACTTC. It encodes CASSPPLRTGLQETQYF.

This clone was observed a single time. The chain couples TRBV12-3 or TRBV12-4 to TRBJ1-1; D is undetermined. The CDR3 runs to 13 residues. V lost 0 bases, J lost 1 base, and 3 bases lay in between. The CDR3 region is CASSLAQNTEAFF. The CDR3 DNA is TGTGCCAGCAGTTTAGCCCAGAACACTGAAGCTTTCTTT.

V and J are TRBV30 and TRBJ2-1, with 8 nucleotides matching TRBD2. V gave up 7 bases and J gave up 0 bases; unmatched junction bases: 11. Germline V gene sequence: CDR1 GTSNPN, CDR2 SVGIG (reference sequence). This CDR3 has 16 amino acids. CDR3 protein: CALKGAGASSYNEQFF. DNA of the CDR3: TGTGCCTTGAAGGGAGCGGGGGCTAGCTCCTACAATGAGCAGTTCTTC.

The CDR3 nucleotides are TGTGCCAGCAGCGTAGCTTCGGGGGGCAGGGGTAATGAAAAACTGTTTTTT. The encoded protein is CASSVASGGRGNEKLFF. The rearrangement uses TRBV9 and TRBJ1-4; TRBD1 is a possible D gene (6 bases). V lost 0 bases, J lost 4 bases, and 16 bases lay in between. The CDR3 extends over 17 amino acids. Germline V gene sequence: CDR1 SGDLS, CDR2 YYNGEE.

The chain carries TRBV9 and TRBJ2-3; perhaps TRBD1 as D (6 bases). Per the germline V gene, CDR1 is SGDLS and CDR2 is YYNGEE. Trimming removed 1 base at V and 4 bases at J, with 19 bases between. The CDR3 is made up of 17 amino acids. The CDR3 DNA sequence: TGTGCCAGCAGCGTAAAACAGGGATCGACGCTCCCAGATACGCAGTATTTT. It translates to CASSVKQGSTLPDTQYF. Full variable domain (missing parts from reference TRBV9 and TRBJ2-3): DSGVTQTPKHLITATGQRVTLRCSPRSGDLSVYWYQQSLDQGLQFLIQYYNGEERAKGNILERFSAQQFPDLHSELNLSSLELGDSALYFCASSVKQGSTLPDTQYFGPGTRLTVL.